This entry features one TCR beta chain sequence. With MiXCR, TCRdb reprocessed the PCR reads. This table holds about 22,000 clones, approximately 35% found once. The sample comes from a study of metastatic and nonmetastatic thyroid tumors. Study context: Repertoire data that came from the blood and tumor or nodule tissue of malignant and benign thyroid patients were compared.

V lost 5 bases and J lost 6, with 9 bases in between. The CDR3 length is 12 residues. All patients were untreated before thyroid surgery. The rearrangement uses TRBV12-3 or TRBV12-4 and TRBJ2-3; D assignment may be TRBD1 or TRBD2 (6 bases each). Input material: blood. This clonotype was sampled from a male donor with papillary thyroid cancer or a benign thyroid nodule (not recorded which). Some clones in this sample may be carry-over from other donors' samples. The CDR3 DNA reads as TGTGCCAGCAGTCGAGGGGGGGATACGCAGTATTTT. Amino acids: CASSRGGDTQYF.